The T cell receptor beta chain under discussion was sequenced for a study of T cell responses to AZD1222 COVID-19 vaccine. V lost 2 bases, J lost 4 bases, and 8 bases lay in between. Per the germline V gene, CDR1 is LGHDT and CDR2 is YNNKEL (reference sequence). CDR3 length equals 13 residues. This clone was recorded only once. Its antigen is unknown. Measured with immunoSEQ multiplex PCR; TCRdb has only the in-frame clones, and not every one. The sample lists 150,000 or so clones, less than 95% seen once, with around 4.4% in the top ten. Study outcomes and limitations: Repertoires were obtained only post-peak T cell response.

This sequence originates from an adult in good health. The input for sequencing was peripheral blood, taken on day 0 of AZD1222 vaccination. V gene TRBV3-1 (or the pseudogene TRBV3-2) combines with J gene TRBJ2-5; D is tentatively TRBD1 or TRBD2 (5 bases each). CDR3 amino acids: CASSQFGGETQYF. The CDR3 region has the DNA TGTGCCAGCAGCCAATTTGGGGGAGAGACCCAGTACTTC.